This TCR beta chain was recovered during a study of T cell responses to AZD1222 COVID-19 vaccine. Findings and limits, study-wide: Mostly white British, mostly female donors; authors suggested clonal diversity may be underestimated.

The protocol was immunoSEQ multiplex PCR, while the TCRdb copy is restricted to in-frame clones and leaves out a portion. The sample carries around 160,000 clones, approximately 90% recorded once. As to this clone: As yet, its antigen is unknown.

Samples with a second dose at about 4 or about 12 weeks were pooled together. Sequenced material: peripheral blood, taken 28 days after the second AZD1222 dose. This clonotype was obtained from an adult who received the AZD1222 COVID-19 vaccine.

The CDR3 bases are TGTGCCAGCAGTTCGGACAGGGCCTCCGGGGATGGCTACACCTTC. Its translation is CASSSDRASGDGYTF. The chain has TRBV6-5 and TRBJ1-2; 8 bases fit TRBD1. Germline V gene lookup returns CDR1 MNHEY and CDR2 SVGAGI. The CDR3 extends over 15 amino acids. V lost 4 bases and J lost 6; bases outside the gene matches: 10.